This T cell receptor (beta chain) was observed in a study of T cell responses to AZD1222 COVID-19 vaccine. Findings and limits, study-wide: Baseline antibody screening turned up just a handful of seropositive AZD1222 recipients. Reportedly, nearly half of unique spike TCRs recognized epitopes outside B.1.351/B.1.1.7 mutations. Females made up more of the donors, who were largely white British, and clonal diversity may have come out too low.

On this clone itself: Antigen unknown.

Germline V gene data show CDR1 as MNHEY and CDR2 as SVGAGI. The CDR3 is 14 amino acids. The repertoire was sequenced with immunoSEQ multiplex PCR; TCRdb's copy has only in-frame clones and lacks some. Altogether 180,000 or so clones are present, approximately 94% being singletons, with the ten largest covering about 0.6%. The receptor was derived from an adult in good health. Sequencing was performed on peripheral blood, taken on day 0 of AZD1222 vaccination. The chain recombines TRBV6-5 with TRBJ1-6; no definite D call. CDR3 loop: CSVKDLIYNSPLHF. CDR3 DNA sequence: TGTTCTGTTAAGGACCTCATCTATAATTCACCCCTCCACTTT.